These 27 T cell receptor beta chains were sequenced from one sample in a study of neurological immune-mediated disorders (dated by TCRdb to about 2019). The receptor library was made with 5' RACE. Sequenced using an Illumina HiSeq 2500. The public reads were run again by TCRdb, first through fastp at Q25 and then through MiXCR, and only productive beta chains were kept. Here each entry gathers all rows of one CDR3 protein and keeps the most common genes and DNA. This sample holds just over 30,000 distinct CDR3 sequences; about 3.8% were observed only once. The ten largest clones capture around a quarter of the sample. Source material: CD4+ T cells from blood. Source of these receptors: a middle-aged woman in good health.

The sample holds many counts of this clonotype. This chain uses TRBV6-1 with TRBJ1-1; 9 bases fit TRBD1. Germline trimming cut 10 bases from V and 3 bases from J; bases unmatched to any gene: 3. Germline CDR1 MNHNS, CDR2 SASEGT. The CDR3 is 12 residues long. Here the CDR3 DNA reads TGTGCCACCCGGGACAGGGACACTGAAGCTTTCTTT. Its protein is CATRDRDTEAFF.

Many counts were recorded for this clonotype. The chain links TRBV3-1 to TRBJ2-7; 7 bases line up with TRBD1. Trimming took 8 bases from V and 2 from J; bases not matched to a gene: 9. Germline V gives CDR1 LGHDT, CDR2 YNNKEL (reference sequence). The CDR3 contains 14 residues. In DNA form, the CDR3 reads TGTGCCAGCGGCCGGGACAGCGGTACCTACGAGCAGTACTTC. Translated: CASGRDSGTYEQYF.

This clonotype was seen repeatedly, ten times or more. In DNA, the CDR3 is TGCAGTGCTGGCCCGATGAACACTGAAGCTTTCTTT. It specifies CSAGPMNTEAFF. This chain joins TRBV20-1 and TRBJ1-1; no reliable D call. Germline loops: CDR1 DFQATT, CDR2 SNEGSKA (reference sequence). The CDR3 covers 12 residues. Trimming removed 5 bases from V and 0 bases from J, with 7 bases in between.

This clonotype was seen many times. The V and J genes are TRBV6-6 and TRBJ2-5; D unresolved. The germline CDR1 and CDR2 sequences are MNHNY and SVGAGI (reference sequence). V shed 4 bases and J shed 5 bases, with 11 bases lying between them. The CDR3 loop spans 13 amino acids. CDR3: CASSSFLRETQYF. The DNA of the CDR3 is TGTGCCAGCAGTTCCTTTCTGCGGGAGACCCAGTACTTC.

This clonotype has at least ten counts. This chain connects TRBV14 to TRBJ2-1; a possible D gene is TRBD2 (6 bases). The germline V and J ends were trimmed by 2 bases and 5 bases, with 13 bases remaining between them. The CDR3 consists of 15 residues. Germline V gene sequence: CDR1 SGHDN, CDR2 FVKESK. The CDR3 DNA sequence: TGTGCCAGCAGCCAACAGGGAGGAGGCCACAATGAGCAGTTCTTC. Translating it yields CASSQQGGGHNEQFF.

This clonotype appeared many times. This chain connects TRBV7-8 to TRBJ2-7; D is uncertain. The ends were cut back, 1 base at V and 2 bases at J, with 15 bases in the middle. From germline, CDR1 is SGHVS and CDR2 FQNEAQ. The CDR3 has 16 amino acids. The CDR3 bases are TGTGCCAGCAGCTTAGGTCGGGCGGCAGATGCCTACGAGCAGTACTTC. Amino acids: CASSLGRAADAYEQYF.

This clonotype showed up many times. The chain recombines TRBV20-1 with TRBJ2-3; TRBD1 matches 8 bases. The CDR3 has 13 amino acids. J gave up 2 bases and V 8 bases, and 6 bases lay outside the gene matches. Germline lookup yields CDR1 DFQATT and CDR2 SNEGSKA (reference sequence). In nucleotides, the CDR3 is TGCAGTAACCGGGACAGGAACACAGATACGCAGTATTTT. Encoded protein: CSNRDRNTDTQYF.

The sample holds many counts of this clonotype. The gene calls are TRBV10-3 and TRBJ2-7, with a weak D call TRBD2 (7 bases). Germline assignment: CDR1 ENHRY and CDR2 SYGVKD. CDR3 length equals 13 residues. V lost 4 bases and J lost 6, with 13 bases in between. The CDR3 sequence: CAISVGGRLEQYF. In DNA, the CDR3 is TGTGCCATCAGTGTCGGGGGGCGCCTCGAGCAGTACTTC.

This clonotype was seen repeatedly, ten times or more. This sequence joins TRBV7-2 and TRBJ1-2, with TRBD1 matching 10 bases. Per germline, CDR1 SGHTA and CDR2 FQGNSA. The CDR3 runs 15 residues. V shed 1 base and J 5 bases; nucleotides not matched to a gene: 4. CDR3 nucleotide sequence: TGTGCCAGCAGCTTAGATGCGGGACAGGGGTATGGCTACACCTTC. Amino acids: CASSLDAGQGYGYTF.

This clonotype was seen at least ten times. V usage is TRBV2 and J usage is TRBJ2-3; D remains ambiguous. The length of the CDR3 is 17 residues. Germline lookup yields CDR1 SNHLY and CDR2 FYNNEI. Trimming shortened V by 1 base and J by 6 bases, and 20 bases separated the two germline ends. This chain's CDR3 is CASSEVGQSTSGDTQYF. DNA of the CDR3: TGTGCCAGCAGTGAAGTTGGCCAGTCCACCTCTGGGGATACGCAGTATTTT.

At least ten counts were recorded for this clonotype. The V gene is TRBV11-3, the J gene TRBJ2-2; tentative D call: TRBD2 (7 bases). Germline V CDR1 and CDR2: SGHNT, YENEEA. The V end was cut by 5 bases, the J end by 7 bases, with 26 bases between. This CDR3 region has 18 residues. This chain's CDR3 is CASSPGMAGAGEIGELFF. In DNA, the CDR3 is TGTGCCAGCAGCCCCGGGATGGCGGGGGCTGGTGAGATCGGGGAGCTGTTTTTT. Using reference TRBV11-3 and TRBJ2-2 for the parts outside the CDR3, the full variable domain is EAGVVQSPRYKIIEKKQPVAFWCNPISGHNTLYWYLQNLGQGPELLIRYENEEAVDDSQLPKDRFSAERLKGVDSTLKIQPAELGDSAVYLCASSPGMAGAGEIGELFFGEGSRLTVL.

This clonotype has ten or more counts. The chain has TRBV5-1 and TRBJ2-1; 8 bases are shared with TRBD1. The junction had 6 bases not matched to a gene; V was cut back by 0 bases and J by 7 bases. The length of the CDR3 is 15 residues. CDR1 is SGHRS and CDR2 is YFSETQ in the germline V gene. The CDR3 DNA is TGCGCCAGCAGCTTGGCGCAGGGGGCAGGAAATGAGCAGTTCTTC. As protein: CASSLAQGAGNEQFF.

This clonotype appeared many times. The chain uses TRBV11-1 and TRBJ1-1; D gene uncertain. Trimming stripped 5 bases from V and 3 bases from J, with 7 bases between. Germline lookup yields CDR1 SGHAT and CDR2 FQDESV (reference sequence). The CDR3 is made up of 12 amino acids. The CDR3 is CASSRFDTEAFF. In DNA form, the CDR3 reads TGTGCCAGCAGCCGATTTGACACTGAAGCTTTCTTT.

This clonotype was recorded many times. The chain uses TRBV5-5 and TRBJ1-5, with 7 nucleotides matching TRBD1. Germline lookup yields CDR1 SGHKS and CDR2 YYEKEE (reference sequence). The J segment lost 6 bases and the V segment lost 2 bases, leaving 8 bases of the junction unmatched. The CDR3 runs 15 residues. This chain's CDR3 is CASSFTGGGGQPQHF. CDR3 nucleotide sequence: TGTGCCAGCAGCTTTACGGGAGGGGGCGGTCAGCCCCAGCATTTT.

The sample holds many counts of this clonotype. The CDR3 loop is CASSFTGVGNQPQHF. DNA of the CDR3: TGTGCCAGCAGCTTTACAGGGGTTGGCAATCAGCCCCAGCATTTT. The chain employs TRBV12-3 or TRBV12-4 and TRBJ1-5; 7 nucleotides align to TRBD1. The CDR3 is made up of 15 amino acids. After removal of 6 bases from V and 2 bases from J, the junction contained 7 bases not matched to a gene.

At least ten counts were recorded for this clonotype. This chain links TRBV20-1 with TRBJ2-1; possible D gene TRBD2, 5 bases. CDR3 length: 18 residues. Trimming cost V 4 bases and J 0 bases, with 22 bases left between them. Germline CDR1 reads DFQATT; CDR2 reads SNEGSKA (reference sequence). CDR3 amino acids: CSAKCSDFGHSSYNEQFF. CDR3 sequence (DNA): TGCAGTGCTAAGTGTAGCGACTTTGGGCACAGCTCCTACAATGAGCAGTTCTTC.

This clonotype was counted ten times or more. The chain combines TRBV5-5 with TRBJ1-2; tentatively, D is TRBD1 (5 bases). The CDR3 contains 16 residues. Germline V CDR1 and CDR2: SGHKS, YYEKEE (reference sequence). V lost 0 bases and J lost 0, with 12 bases in between. In nucleotides, the CDR3 is TGTGCCAGCAGCTTGGTAGGGGTTGAAGCTAACTATGGCTACACCTTC. This codes for CASSLVGVEANYGYTF.

In this sample, this clonotype turned up many times. The rearrangement joins TRBV12-3 or TRBV12-4 to TRBJ1-6; D gene uncertain. The length of the CDR3 is 16 residues. V dropped 2 bases and J dropped 6 bases, with 14 bases sitting between them. The CDR3 loop reads CASSLLGDIRNSPLHF. CDR3 sequence (DNA): TGTGCCAGCAGTTTACTGGGTGACATTCGTAATTCACCCCTCCACTTT.

The chain carries TRBV5-3 and TRBJ1-5, with D maybe TRBD1 (6 bases). TRBV5-3 is an ORF, and what it does is uncertain. The length of the CDR3 is 17 residues. Trimming pared 0 bases from V and 3 bases from J, leaving 16 bases between. The CDR3 region has the DNA TGTGCCAGAAGCTTGGGGCAGGGGAAAGTTGACAATCAGCCCCAGCATTTT. Protein: CARSLGQGKVDNQPQHF.

Many counts were recorded for this clonotype. This chain links TRBV5-1 with TRBJ2-2; tentatively, D is TRBD1 (6 bases). Germline V CDR1 and CDR2: SGHRS, YFSETQ. The CDR3 sequence is 14 residues long. V gave up 4 bases and J gave up 6 bases, with 13 bases separating them. The CDR3 DNA is TGCGCCAGCAGCCCACGGACAGTGCCCGGGGAGCTGTTTTTT. The encoded protein is CASSPRTVPGELFF.

This clonotype was detected only once. This may come from a read error, since a much larger clone is one base off. The V and J genes are TRBV7-2 and TRBJ1-4; D uncertain. The CDR3 covers 12 residues. The V gene's germline CDR1 is SGHTA and CDR2 FQGNSA. CDR3: CGSLEANEKLFF. CDR3 sequence (DNA): TGTGGCAGCTTAGAGGCTAATGAAAAACTGTTTTTT.

This clonotype was recorded at least ten times. V gene TRBV19 combines with J gene TRBJ2-2; D gene unclear. Germline CDR1 LNHDA, CDR2 SQIVND (reference sequence). The V end was cut by 10 bases, the J end by 1 base, with 10 bases between. The CDR3 has 13 amino acids. This chain's CDR3 is CATHFQNTGELFF. DNA for the CDR3: TGTGCCACCCACTTCCAGAACACCGGGGAGCTGTTTTTT.

This clonotype showed up many times. The J gene is TRBJ2-1, the V gene TRBV5-6, with 13 bases fitting TRBD2. Germline loops: CDR1 SGHDT, CDR2 YYEEEE. CDR3 size: 16 residues. Unmatched junction bases numbered 7, after V lost 5 bases and J lost 5 bases. The CDR3 loop is CASSLTSGGRHNEQFF. The CDR3 DNA is TGTGCCAGCAGTTTGACTAGCGGGGGGCGCCACAATGAGCAGTTCTTC. Complete variable domain (other parts from reference TRBV5-6 and TRBJ2-1): DAGVTQSPTHLIKTRGQQVTLRCSPKSGHDTVSWYQQALGQGPQFIFQYYEEEERQRGNFPDRFSGHQFPNYSSELNVNALLLGDSALYLCASSLTSGGRHNEQFFGPGTRLTVL.

This clonotype was detected ten times or more. The gene calls are TRBV4-1 and TRBJ2-1, with 13 positions matching TRBD2. This CDR3 is built from 16 residues. CDR1 is MGHRA, CDR2 YSYEKL, per germline. The J segment lost 10 bases and the V segment lost 4 bases, leaving 10 bases of the junction unmatched. The DNA for the CDR3 is TGCGCCAGCAGCCCCCCCGGACTAGCGGGGGTCAGGGAGCAGTTCTTC. Translating it yields CASSPPGLAGVREQFF.

This clonotype showed up many times. This chain connects TRBV11-2 to TRBJ2-7, with D perhaps matching TRBD2 (6 bases). CDR3 size: 19 residues. Germline-derived CDR1 and CDR2 are SGHAT and FQNNGV. The V gene lost 1 base and the J gene lost 0 bases, with 22 bases spanning the gap. This CDR3 is CASSLGRGLASLPSYEQYF. In nucleotides, the CDR3 is TGTGCCAGCAGCTTAGGTAGGGGTCTAGCGAGTTTACCCTCCTACGAGCAGTACTTC.

This clonotype occurred many times. The rearrangement uses TRBV11-2 and TRBJ2-1; 8 nucleotides line up with TRBD2. CDR1 is SGHAT and CDR2 is FQNNGV in the germline V gene. The CDR3 totals 14 residues. The J segment lost 7 bases and the V segment lost 2 bases, leaving 4 bases of the junction unmatched. The CDR3 region has the DNA TGTGCCAGCAGCTTAAGCGGGGGCCGGAATGAGCAGTTCTTC. Translation: CASSLSGGRNEQFF.

This clonotype showed up many times. The chain recombines TRBV10-3 with TRBJ1-5, with D possibly TRBD1 on 6 matching bases. The CDR3 is made up of 14 amino acids. The V end was cut by 4 bases, the J end by 4 bases, with 11 bases between. Germline CDR1 reads ENHRY; CDR2 reads SYGVKD. CDR3 region: CAISALGGNQPQHF. DNA for the CDR3: TGTGCCATCAGTGCGCTAGGGGGTAATCAGCCCCAGCATTTT.